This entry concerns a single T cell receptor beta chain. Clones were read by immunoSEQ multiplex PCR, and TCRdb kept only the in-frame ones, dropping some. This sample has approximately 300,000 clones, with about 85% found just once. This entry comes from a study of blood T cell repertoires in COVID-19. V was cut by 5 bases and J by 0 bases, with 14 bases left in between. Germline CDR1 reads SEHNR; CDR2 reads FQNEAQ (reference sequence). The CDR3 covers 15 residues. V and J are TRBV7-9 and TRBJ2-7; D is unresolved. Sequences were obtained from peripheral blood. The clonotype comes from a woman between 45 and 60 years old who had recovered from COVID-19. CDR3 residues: CASSPPRSFSYEQYF. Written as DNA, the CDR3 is TGTGCCAGCAGCCCTCCTCGGTCCTTCTCCTACGAGCAGTACTTC.